These T cell receptor beta chains were read from a single sample in a study of control samples from healthy donors and cancer patients. Data came from immunoSEQ multiplex PCR; TCRdb stores just in-frame clones and leaves some out. In the table there are some 140,000 clones, roughly 92% of which are singletons. Material: blood. These receptors were collected from a man between 25 and 39 years old in good health. Both conserved end residues are part of each CDR3. Each record gives: clone size, J gene, V gene, D gene, CDR3 DNA, CDR3 protein. A D gene is named only where the DNA matches it firmly. Part of the rows lack a size; the others show once, few, many or a class for expanded clones.

abundance: NA; j_gene: TRBJ1-1; v_gene: TRBV27; d_gene: NA; CDR3nt: TGTGCCAGCAGTCCCCAGCTATCGGACAGGAACACTGAAGCTTTCTTT; CDR3aa: CASSPQLSDRNTEAFF
abundance: NA; j_gene: TRBJ1-4; v_gene: TRBV25-1; d_gene: TRBD1; CDR3nt: TGTGCCAGCAGTGGGTCCGGACAGGGGGCTGGAAAACTGTTTTTT; CDR3aa: CASSGSGQGAGKLFF
abundance: once; j_gene: TRBJ2-1; v_gene: TRBV27; d_gene: NA; CDR3nt: TGTGCCAGCAGTTTATCGCGGGTGGCGGCCTACAATGAGCAGTTCTTC; CDR3aa: CASSLSRVAAYNEQFF
abundance: NA; j_gene: TRBJ2-7; v_gene: TRBV4-1; d_gene: TRBD1; CDR3nt: TGCGCCAGCAGCCAAGGAGGGGGCGACGAGCAGTACTTC; CDR3aa: CASSQGGGDEQYF
abundance: NA; j_gene: TRBJ2-1; v_gene: TRBV4-2; d_gene: TRBD2; CDR3nt: TGTGCCAGCAGCCAAGAGGAACTAGCGGGAGTCAATGAGCAGTTCTTC; CDR3aa: CASSQEELAGVNEQFF
abundance: NA; j_gene: TRBJ1-3; v_gene: TRBV2; d_gene: NA; CDR3nt: TGTGCCAGCAGGGGGACACTCGAGCGGGGAAACACCATATATTTT; CDR3aa: CASRGTLERGNTIYF
abundance: NA; j_gene: TRBJ1-2; v_gene: TRBV4-3; d_gene: NA; CDR3nt: TGCGCCAGCAGCCAAGTGGAGACAGCTAACTATGGCTACACCTTC; CDR3aa: CASSQVETANYGYTF
abundance: NA; j_gene: TRBJ1-2; v_gene: TRBV11-2; d_gene: NA; CDR3nt: TGTGCCAGCAGCCCCACCAGGGATTACTATGGCTACACCTTC; CDR3aa: CASSPTRDYYGYTF
abundance: NA; j_gene: TRBJ2-5; v_gene: TRBV28; d_gene: NA; CDR3nt: TGTGCCAGCAGTTTATTCAGTCTCCCAGAGACCCAGTACTTC; CDR3aa: CASSLFSLPETQYF
abundance: NA; j_gene: TRBJ1-2; v_gene: TRBV12-3/TRBV12-4; d_gene: NA; CDR3nt: TGTGCCTCGAAACCCGGGCCTAACTATGGCTACACCTTC; CDR3aa: CASKPGPNYGYTF
abundance: NA; j_gene: TRBJ2-1; v_gene: TRBV19; d_gene: TRBD2; CDR3nt: TGTGCCAGTACGACATTTGGGACTAGCGATTACAATGAGCAGTTCTTC; CDR3aa: CASTTFGTSDYNEQFF
abundance: NA; j_gene: TRBJ2-7; v_gene: TRBV6-5; d_gene: NA; CDR3nt: TGTGCCAGCAGAAACAGGGCCCGGGACGAGCAGTACTTC; CDR3aa: CASRNRARDEQYF
abundance: few; j_gene: TRBJ1-1; v_gene: TRBV19; d_gene: NA; CDR3nt: TGTGCCAGTAAGTCTTTAGGGGAGAACACTGAAGCTTTCTTT; CDR3aa: CASKSLGENTEAFF
abundance: few; j_gene: TRBJ1-1; v_gene: TRBV7-2; d_gene: NA; CDR3nt: TGTGCCAGCAGCTTATTACAGGGCACTGAAGCTTTCTTT; CDR3aa: CASSLLQGTEAFF
abundance: few; j_gene: TRBJ1-3; v_gene: TRBV30; d_gene: NA; CDR3nt: TGTGCCTGGAACAGGGCGGTTGGCACCATATATTTT; CDR3aa: CAWNRAVGTIYF
abundance: NA; j_gene: TRBJ2-2; v_gene: TRBV11-3; d_gene: NA; CDR3nt: TGTGCCAGCAGCTTGGATAGCGGGAACACCGGGGAGCTGTTTTTT; CDR3aa: CASSLDSGNTGELFF
abundance: NA; j_gene: TRBJ2-1; v_gene: TRBV7-9; d_gene: NA; CDR3nt: TGTGCCAGCAGCCGCGGGACGGACGTCTACAATGAGCAGTTCTTC; CDR3aa: CASSRGTDVYNEQFF
abundance: NA; j_gene: TRBJ2-7; v_gene: TRBV5-1; d_gene: TRBD1; CDR3nt: TGCGCCAGCAGCTTGGGGGACAGCGTCTACGAGCAGTACTTC; CDR3aa: CASSLGDSVYEQYF
abundance: NA; j_gene: TRBJ1-3; v_gene: TRBV9; d_gene: TRBD1; CDR3nt: TGTGCCAGCAGCGCCGGTCTTACAGGGGGCGAAGGAAACACCATATATTTT; CDR3aa: CASSAGLTGGEGNTIYF
abundance: NA; j_gene: TRBJ2-5; v_gene: TRBV28; d_gene: NA; CDR3nt: TGTGCCAGCAGTCCCTTTCAGGGGTTCCAAGAGACCCAGTACTTC; CDR3aa: CASSPFQGFQETQYF
abundance: NA; j_gene: TRBJ1-3; v_gene: TRBV27; d_gene: TRBD1; CDR3nt: TGTGCCAGCAGCAGGGGGGTGGAAGGAAACACCATATATTTT; CDR3aa: CASSRGVEGNTIYF
abundance: once; j_gene: TRBJ2-7; v_gene: TRBV4-3; d_gene: TRBD1; CDR3nt: TGCGCCAGCAGCCAAGGTAGAGGACAGGGGGCGCGGGAGCAGTACTTC; CDR3aa: CASSQGRGQGAREQYF
abundance: NA; j_gene: TRBJ1-2; v_gene: TRBV5-4; d_gene: NA; CDR3nt: TGTGCCAGCAGCTTCGGCCTAACTCGGAGTTGGGGCTACACCTTC; CDR3aa: CASSFGLTRSWGYTF
abundance: NA; j_gene: TRBJ2-7; v_gene: TRBV7-9; d_gene: NA; CDR3nt: TGTGCCAGCAGCTTTAACTTCGAGCAGTACTTC; CDR3aa: CASSFNFEQYF
abundance: NA; j_gene: TRBJ2-1; v_gene: TRBV27; d_gene: TRBD2; CDR3nt: TGTGCCAGCAGTTCAACTAGCGGTGAGCAGTTCTTC; CDR3aa: CASSSTSGEQFF
abundance: NA; j_gene: TRBJ2-7; v_gene: TRBV13; d_gene: TRBD2; CDR3nt: TGTGCCAGCAGCTTAGCTAGCGGGAGGGGGAGCTCCTACGAGCAGTACTTC; CDR3aa: CASSLASGRGSSYEQYF
abundance: NA; j_gene: TRBJ2-1; v_gene: TRBV19; d_gene: TRBD2; CDR3nt: TGTGCCAGTAGTAGGACTAGCGGGAGTCTCTACAATGAGCAGTTCTTC; CDR3aa: CASSRTSGSLYNEQFF
abundance: NA; j_gene: TRBJ1-6; v_gene: TRBV3-1/TRBV3-2; d_gene: TRBD1; CDR3nt: TGTGCCAGCAGACAGGGGGTCTATAATTCACCCCTCCACTTT; CDR3aa: CASRQGVYNSPLHF
abundance: NA; j_gene: TRBJ1-5; v_gene: TRBV2; d_gene: NA; CDR3nt: TGTGCCAGCAGTGAAGGGGGGTCGGGCAATCAGCCCCAGCATTTT; CDR3aa: CASSEGGSGNQPQHF
abundance: once; j_gene: TRBJ2-4; v_gene: TRBV30; d_gene: NA; CDR3nt: TGTGCCTGGGAACCCAGGGTGACCAAAAACATTCAGTACTTC; CDR3aa: CAWEPRVTKNIQYF
abundance: NA; j_gene: TRBJ2-1; v_gene: TRBV28; d_gene: TRBD2; CDR3nt: TGTGCCAGCAGTGCCCTGATGGCGGGAGTACTCAATGAGCAGTTCTTC; CDR3aa: CASSALMAGVLNEQFF
abundance: NA; j_gene: TRBJ2-1; v_gene: TRBV6-5; d_gene: TRBD2; CDR3nt: TGTGCCAGCAGTTACGCGCCCCAGCGGGACTACAATGAGCAGTTCTTC; CDR3aa: CASSYAPQRDYNEQFF
abundance: NA; j_gene: TRBJ2-7; v_gene: TRBV4-1; d_gene: NA; CDR3nt: TGCGCCAGCAGCCAAGGCCCCGGTCTAGCTTCCCACGAGCAGTACTTC; CDR3aa: CASSQGPGLASHEQYF
abundance: NA; j_gene: TRBJ2-7; v_gene: TRBV30; d_gene: NA; CDR3nt: TGTGCCTGGAGTGACCCTAGCAGCTACGAGCAGTACTTC; CDR3aa: CAWSDPSSYEQYF
abundance: few; j_gene: TRBJ2-5; v_gene: TRBV28; d_gene: TRBD2; CDR3nt: TGTGCCAGCAGTTTAGGAGGGGCGCATCGGACTAGGCCTAGCGGGTTTGGGGAGACCCAGTACTTC; CDR3aa: CASSLGGAHRTRPSGFGETQYF
abundance: NA; j_gene: TRBJ1-3; v_gene: TRBV6-1; d_gene: TRBD1; CDR3nt: TGTGCCAGCAGTGAGGTTGTACAGGGGACTGTCAATTTT; CDR3aa: CASSEVVQGTVNF
abundance: once; j_gene: TRBJ1-3; v_gene: TRBV28; d_gene: NA; CDR3nt: TGTGCCAGCAGTCCAGTCACAATGTCTGGAAACACCATATATTTT; CDR3aa: CASSPVTMSGNTIYF
abundance: NA; j_gene: TRBJ1-6; v_gene: TRBV6-2/TRBV6-3; d_gene: TRBD1; CDR3nt: TGTGCCAGCAGTTACTCGGGGACAGGGGATAATTCACCCCTCCACTTT; CDR3aa: CASSYSGTGDNSPLHF
abundance: NA; j_gene: TRBJ1-4; v_gene: TRBV19; d_gene: TRBD1; CDR3nt: TGTGCCAGTAGTATAGATCGAGGACAGGGGTTGCTTCGAAAACTGTTTTTT; CDR3aa: CASSIDRGQGLLRKLFF
abundance: NA; j_gene: TRBJ1-1; v_gene: TRBV9; d_gene: NA; CDR3nt: TGTGCCAGCAGCGTAGGGGTCACAGGGAACACTGAAGCTTTCTTT; CDR3aa: CASSVGVTGNTEAFF